The 9 T cell receptor beta chains reported below all come from one sample, sequenced in a study of blood T cell repertoires in COVID-19. Data came from immunoSEQ multiplex PCR; TCRdb stores just in-frame clones and leaves some out. Of around 150,000 clones listed, about 77% are singletons. Sequencing used peripheral blood. Receptor source: a woman aged 45-65 years with active or convalescent COVID-19.

V and J are TRBV2 and TRBJ1-5; D possibly corresponds to TRBD1 (5 bases). Trimming took off 5 bases at V and 5 bases at J, with 10 bases between the two ends. CDR3 length equals 13 residues. Per the germline V gene, CDR1 is SNHLY and CDR2 is FYNNEI. The CDR3 sequence: CASSLDSHQPQHF. As DNA, the CDR3 is TGTGCCAGCAGTCTAGACAGCCATCAGCCCCAGCATTTT.

This clone appeared a few times. The chain has TRBV12-3 or TRBV12-4 and TRBJ1-1; tentatively, D is TRBD1 (5 bases). The ends were cut back, 2 bases at V and 3 bases at J, with 7 bases in the middle. CDR3 length: 13 amino acids. CDR3 region: CASSLWGDTEAFF. The CDR3, as DNA: TGTGCCAGCAGTTTATGGGGGGACACTGAAGCTTTCTTT.

J is TRBJ2-1 and V is TRBV5-4; 12 nucleotides match TRBD2. CDR1 is SGHNT, CDR2 YYREEE, per germline (reference sequence). This CDR3 comprises 16 residues. Losses at the gene ends were 0 bases for V and 7 bases for J; bases not matched to a gene: 5. In DNA, the CDR3 is TGTGCCAGCAGCTTGGGACTAGCGGGGGCCCAAAATGAGCAGTTCTTC. Protein product: CASSLGLAGAQNEQFF.

The rearrangement uses TRBV9 and TRBJ1-6, with D perhaps TRBD1 (6 bases). The CDR3 spans 17 residues. V was shortened by 0 bases and J by 5 bases, with 15 bases between the two germline ends. Germline loops: CDR1 SGDLS, CDR2 YYNGEE. Written as DNA, the CDR3 is TGTGCCAGCAGCGTAGGGACAGTGGTGGCCGATAATTCACCCCTCCACTTT. This sequence encodes CASSVGTVVADNSPLHF.

The CDR3 DNA follows: TGTGCCAGCAAAGGGGAGGGACTAGCGGTTTCTAGCACAGATACGCAGTATTTT. It yields the protein CASKGEGLAVSSTDTQYF. The chain uses TRBV2 and TRBJ2-3, with 11 positions matching TRBD2. The CDR3 contains 18 residues. CDR1 is SNHLY, CDR2 FYNNEI, per germline. V lost 7 bases, J lost 0 bases, and 12 bases stayed unmatched.

This clone appeared once. The chain recombines TRBV28 with TRBJ2-2, with a possible D match to TRBD2 (5 bases). Germline values: CDR1 MDHEN, CDR2 SYDVKM. This CDR3 comprises 13 residues. V lost 2 bases and J lost 4, with 5 bases in between. The CDR3: CASSLRGTGELFF. CDR3 bases: TGTGCCAGCAGTTTACGGGGCACCGGGGAGCTGTTTTTT.

The gene calls are TRBV25-1 and TRBJ2-3; TRBD2 matches at 9 bases. The junction had 15 bases not matched to a gene; V was cut back by 7 bases and J by 7 bases. Germline-derived CDR1 and CDR2 are MGHDK and SYGVNS. There are 16 residues in the CDR3. CDR3 DNA: TGTGCCAGCACCCTTTCGGCGGGGGGGGACATTAATACGCAGTATTTT. It yields the protein CASTLSAGGDINTQYF.

The chain carries TRBV9 and TRBJ2-2; D remains ambiguous. The ends were cut back, 0 bases at V and 7 bases at J, with 7 bases in the middle. The CDR3 spans 13 residues. In germline, CDR1 is SGDLS, CDR2 YYNGEE. The CDR3: CASSVELSGELFF. The CDR3 DNA is TGTGCCAGCAGCGTAGAATTGAGCGGGGAGCTGTTTTTT.

This clone has more than one count but fewer than ten. The chain combines TRBV28 with TRBJ2-3; 11 bases are shared with TRBD1. This CDR3 has 14 amino acids. V was clipped by 6 bases and J by 3 bases; unmatched bases: 2. In germline, CDR1 is MDHEN, CDR2 SYDVKM. The CDR3 is CASSWDRGTDTQYF. The CDR3 region has the DNA TGTGCCAGCAGCTGGGACAGGGGGACAGATACGCAGTATTTT.